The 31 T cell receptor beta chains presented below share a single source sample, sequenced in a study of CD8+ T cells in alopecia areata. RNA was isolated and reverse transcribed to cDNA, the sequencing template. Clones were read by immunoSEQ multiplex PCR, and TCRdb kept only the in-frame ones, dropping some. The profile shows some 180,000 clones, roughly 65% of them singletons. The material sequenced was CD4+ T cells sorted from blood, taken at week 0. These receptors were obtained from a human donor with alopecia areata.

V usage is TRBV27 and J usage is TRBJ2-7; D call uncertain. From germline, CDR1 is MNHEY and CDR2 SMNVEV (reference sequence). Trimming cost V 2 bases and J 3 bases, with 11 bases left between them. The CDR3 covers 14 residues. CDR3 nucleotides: TGTGCCAGCAGTTTAAATGGTGCCCACTACGAGCAGTACTTC. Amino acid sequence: CASSLNGAHYEQYF.

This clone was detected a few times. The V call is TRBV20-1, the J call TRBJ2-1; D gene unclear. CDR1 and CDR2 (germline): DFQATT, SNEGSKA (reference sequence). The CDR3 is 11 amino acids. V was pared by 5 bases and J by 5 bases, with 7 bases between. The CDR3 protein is CSAHRDNEQFF. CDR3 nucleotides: TGCAGTGCTCACCGGGACAATGAGCAGTTCTTC.

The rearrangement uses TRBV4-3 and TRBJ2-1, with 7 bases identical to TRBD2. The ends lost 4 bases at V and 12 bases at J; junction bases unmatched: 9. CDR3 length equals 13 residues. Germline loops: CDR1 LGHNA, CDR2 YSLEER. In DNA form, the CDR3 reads TGCGCCAGCAGCCGACGCGGGGGAGACGCGCAGTTCTTC. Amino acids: CASSRRGGDAQFF.

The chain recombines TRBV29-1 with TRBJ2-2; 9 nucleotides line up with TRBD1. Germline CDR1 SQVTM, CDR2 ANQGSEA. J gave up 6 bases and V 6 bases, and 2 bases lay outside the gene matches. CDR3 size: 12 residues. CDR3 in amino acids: CSVNRGPGELFF. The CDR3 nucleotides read TGCAGCGTCAACAGGGGGCCCGGGGAGCTGTTTTTT.

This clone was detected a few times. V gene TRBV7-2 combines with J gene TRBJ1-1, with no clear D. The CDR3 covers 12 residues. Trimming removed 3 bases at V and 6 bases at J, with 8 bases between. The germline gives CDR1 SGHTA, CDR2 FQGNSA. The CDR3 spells CASSFRGAEAFF. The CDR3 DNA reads TGTGCCAGCAGCTTTCGGGGAGCTGAAGCTTTCTTT.

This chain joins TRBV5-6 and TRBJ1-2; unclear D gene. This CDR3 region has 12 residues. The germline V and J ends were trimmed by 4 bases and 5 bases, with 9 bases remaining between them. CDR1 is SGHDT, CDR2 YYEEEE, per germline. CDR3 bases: TGTGCCAGCAGCCCCCGGGATTATGGCTACACCTTC. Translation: CASSPRDYGYTF.

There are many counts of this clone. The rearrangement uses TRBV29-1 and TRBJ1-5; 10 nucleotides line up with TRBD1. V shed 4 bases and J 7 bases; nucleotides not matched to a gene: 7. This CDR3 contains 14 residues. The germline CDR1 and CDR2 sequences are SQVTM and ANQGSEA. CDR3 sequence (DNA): TGCAGCGTTGGACAGGGGGCTGGTTCGCAGCCCCAGCATTTT. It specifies CSVGQGAGSQPQHF.

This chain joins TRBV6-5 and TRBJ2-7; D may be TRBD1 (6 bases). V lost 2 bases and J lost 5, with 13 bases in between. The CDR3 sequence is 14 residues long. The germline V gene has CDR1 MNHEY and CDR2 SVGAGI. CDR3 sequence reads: CASSYTGLSDEQYF. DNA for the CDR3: TGTGCCAGCAGTTACACAGGGCTCTCTGACGAGCAGTACTTC.

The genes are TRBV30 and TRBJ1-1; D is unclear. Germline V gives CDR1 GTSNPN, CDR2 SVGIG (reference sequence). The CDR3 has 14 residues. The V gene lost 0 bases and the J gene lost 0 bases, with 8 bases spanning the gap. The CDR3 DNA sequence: TGTGCCTGGAGTGTACGGCGGGTGAACACTGAAGCTTTCTTT. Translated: CAWSVRRVNTEAFF.

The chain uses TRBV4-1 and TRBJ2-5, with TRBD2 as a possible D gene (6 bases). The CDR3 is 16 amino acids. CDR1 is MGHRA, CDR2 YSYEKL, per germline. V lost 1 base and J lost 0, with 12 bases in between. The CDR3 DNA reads TGCGCCAGCAGCCAAGTACGGCGGGGCAACCAAGAGACCCAGTACTTC. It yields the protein CASSQVRRGNQETQYF.

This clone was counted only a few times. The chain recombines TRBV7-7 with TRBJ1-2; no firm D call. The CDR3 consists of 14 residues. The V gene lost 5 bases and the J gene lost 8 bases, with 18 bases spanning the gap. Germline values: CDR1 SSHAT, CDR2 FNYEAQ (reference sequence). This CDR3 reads CASSLGRGTRGYTF. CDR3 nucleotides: TGTGCCAGCAGCCTCGGCCGAGGAACCCGCGGCTACACCTTC. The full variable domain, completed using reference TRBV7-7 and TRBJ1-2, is GAGVSQSPRYKVTKRGQDVTLRCDPISSHATLYWYQQALGQGPEFLTYFNYEAQPDKSGLPSDRFSAERPEGSISTLTIQRTEQRDSAMYRCASSLGRGTRGYTFGSGTRLTVV.

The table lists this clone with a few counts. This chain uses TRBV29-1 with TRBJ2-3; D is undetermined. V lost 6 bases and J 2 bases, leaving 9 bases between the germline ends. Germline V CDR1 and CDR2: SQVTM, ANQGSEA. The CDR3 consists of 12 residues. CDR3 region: CSVPRATDTQYF. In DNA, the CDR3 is TGCAGCGTACCCCGGGCCACAGATACGCAGTATTTT.

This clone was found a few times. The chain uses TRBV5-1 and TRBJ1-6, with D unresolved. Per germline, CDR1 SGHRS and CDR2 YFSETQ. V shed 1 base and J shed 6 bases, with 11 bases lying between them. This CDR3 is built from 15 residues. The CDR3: CASSLSRLSNSPLHF. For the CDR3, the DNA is TGCGCCAGCAGCTTGAGTCGGCTGAGTAATTCACCCCTCCACTTT.

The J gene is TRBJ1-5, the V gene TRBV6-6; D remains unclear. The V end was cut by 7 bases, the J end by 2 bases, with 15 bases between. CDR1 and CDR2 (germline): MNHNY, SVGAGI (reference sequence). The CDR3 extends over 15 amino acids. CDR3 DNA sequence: TGTGCCAGCACCCGGATAGTGACTGGCAATCAGCCCCAGCATTTT. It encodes CASTRIVTGNQPQHF.

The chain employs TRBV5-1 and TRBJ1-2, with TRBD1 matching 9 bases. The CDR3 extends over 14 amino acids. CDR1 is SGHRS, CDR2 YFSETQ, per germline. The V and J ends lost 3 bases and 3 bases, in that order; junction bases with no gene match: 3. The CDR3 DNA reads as TGCGCCAGCAGCTCCGACAGGGGGTACTATGGCTACACCTTC. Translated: CASSSDRGYYGYTF.

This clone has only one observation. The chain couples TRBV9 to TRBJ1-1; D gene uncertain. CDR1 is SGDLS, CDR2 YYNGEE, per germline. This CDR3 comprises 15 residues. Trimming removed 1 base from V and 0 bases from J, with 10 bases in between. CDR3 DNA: TGTGCCAGCAGCGTAACATTCACTATGAACACTGAAGCTTTCTTT. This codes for CASSVTFTMNTEAFF. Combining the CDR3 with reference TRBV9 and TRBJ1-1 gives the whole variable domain DSGVTQTPKHLITATGQRVTLRCSPRSGDLSVYWYQQSLDQGLQFLIQYYNGEERAKGNILERFSAQQFPDLHSELNLSSLELGDSALYFCASSVTFTMNTEAFFGQGTRLTVV.

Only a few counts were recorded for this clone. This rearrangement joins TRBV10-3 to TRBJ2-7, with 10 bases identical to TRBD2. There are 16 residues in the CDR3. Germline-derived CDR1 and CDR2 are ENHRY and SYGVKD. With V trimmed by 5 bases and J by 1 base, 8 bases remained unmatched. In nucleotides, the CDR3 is TGTGCCATCAGTCGCACTAGCGGGGCGACATCCTACGAGCAGTACTTC. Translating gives CAISRTSGATSYEQYF.

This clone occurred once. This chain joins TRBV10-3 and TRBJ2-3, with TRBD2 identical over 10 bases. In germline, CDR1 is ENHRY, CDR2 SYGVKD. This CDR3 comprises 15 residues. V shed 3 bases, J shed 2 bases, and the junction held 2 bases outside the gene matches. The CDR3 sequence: CAISEAGGVTDTQYF. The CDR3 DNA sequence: TGTGCCATCAGTGAAGCGGGGGGGGTCACAGATACGCAGTATTTT.

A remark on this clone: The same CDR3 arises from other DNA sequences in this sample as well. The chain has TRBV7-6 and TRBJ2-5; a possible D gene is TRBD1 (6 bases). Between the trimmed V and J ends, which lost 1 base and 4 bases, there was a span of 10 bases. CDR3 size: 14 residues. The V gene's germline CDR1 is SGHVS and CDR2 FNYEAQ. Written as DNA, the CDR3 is TGTGCCAGCAGCTTAGGAGGCAGGGGAGAGACCCAGTACTTC. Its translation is CASSLGGRGETQYF.

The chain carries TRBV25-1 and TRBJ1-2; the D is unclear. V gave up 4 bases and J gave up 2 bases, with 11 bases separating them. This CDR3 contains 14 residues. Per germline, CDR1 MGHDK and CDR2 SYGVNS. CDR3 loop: CASSGSPMNYGYTF. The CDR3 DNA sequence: TGTGCCAGCAGTGGTAGTCCGATGAACTATGGCTACACCTTC.

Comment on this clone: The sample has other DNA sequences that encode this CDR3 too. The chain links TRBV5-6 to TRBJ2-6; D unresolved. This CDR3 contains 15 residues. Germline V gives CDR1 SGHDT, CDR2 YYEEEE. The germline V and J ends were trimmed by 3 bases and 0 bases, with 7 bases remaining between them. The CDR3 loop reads CASSSQSSGANVLTF. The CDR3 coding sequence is TGTGCCAGCAGCTCTCAAAGCTCTGGGGCCAACGTCCTGACTTTC.

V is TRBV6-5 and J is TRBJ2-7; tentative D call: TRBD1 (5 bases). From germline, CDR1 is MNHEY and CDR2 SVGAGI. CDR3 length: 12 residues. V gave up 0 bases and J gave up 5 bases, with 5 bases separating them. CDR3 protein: CASSYSGDEQYF. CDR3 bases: TGTGCCAGCAGTTACTCAGGGGACGAGCAGTACTTC.

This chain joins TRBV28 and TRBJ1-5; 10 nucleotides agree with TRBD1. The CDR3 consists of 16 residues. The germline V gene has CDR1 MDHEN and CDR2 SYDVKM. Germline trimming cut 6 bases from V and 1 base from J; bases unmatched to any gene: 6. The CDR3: CASSLRDRGSNQPQHF. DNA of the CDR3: TGTGCCAGCAGCCTCCGGGACAGGGGAAGCAATCAGCCCCAGCATTTT.

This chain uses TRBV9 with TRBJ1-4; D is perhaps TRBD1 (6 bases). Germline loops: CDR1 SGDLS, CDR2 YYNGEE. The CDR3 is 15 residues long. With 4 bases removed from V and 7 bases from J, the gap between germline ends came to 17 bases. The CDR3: CASSTYAGGGEKLFF. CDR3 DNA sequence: TGTGCCAGCAGCACCTACGCCGGAGGGGGTGAAAAACTGTTTTTT.

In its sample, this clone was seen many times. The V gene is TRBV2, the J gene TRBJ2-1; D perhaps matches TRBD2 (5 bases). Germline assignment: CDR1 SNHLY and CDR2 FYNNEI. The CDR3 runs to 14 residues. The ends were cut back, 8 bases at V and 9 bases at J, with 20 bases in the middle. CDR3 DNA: TGTGCCAGCCGACTGTCTATCGGGAAGGGTGAGCAGTTCTTC. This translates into CASRLSIGKGEQFF.

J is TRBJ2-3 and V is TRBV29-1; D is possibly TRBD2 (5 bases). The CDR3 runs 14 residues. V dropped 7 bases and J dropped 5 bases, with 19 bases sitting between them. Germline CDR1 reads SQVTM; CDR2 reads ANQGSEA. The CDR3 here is CSATYGRGRDTQYF. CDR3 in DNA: TGCAGCGCCACGTACGGCAGAGGGAGAGATACGCAGTATTTT.

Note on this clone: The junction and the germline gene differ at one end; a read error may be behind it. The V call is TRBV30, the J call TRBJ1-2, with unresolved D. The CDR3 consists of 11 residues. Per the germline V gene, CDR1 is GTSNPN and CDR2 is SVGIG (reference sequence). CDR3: CAWSSPQHPYF. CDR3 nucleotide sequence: TGTGCCTGGAGTTCCCCACAGCATCCTTACTTC.

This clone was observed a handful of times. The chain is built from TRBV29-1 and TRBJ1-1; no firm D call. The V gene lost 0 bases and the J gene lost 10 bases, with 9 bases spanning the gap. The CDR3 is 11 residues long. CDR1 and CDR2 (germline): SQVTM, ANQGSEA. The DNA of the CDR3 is TGCAGCGTTGAAGATCTATCGAGAGCTTTCTTT. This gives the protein CSVEDLSRAFF.

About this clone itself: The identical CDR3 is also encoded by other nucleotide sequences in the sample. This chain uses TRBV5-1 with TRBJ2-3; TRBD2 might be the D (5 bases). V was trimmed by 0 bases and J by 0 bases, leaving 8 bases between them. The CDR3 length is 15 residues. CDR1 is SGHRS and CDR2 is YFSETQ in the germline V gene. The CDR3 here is CASSLVGGSTDTQYF. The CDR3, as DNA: TGCGCCAGCAGCTTGGTCGGAGGTAGCACAGATACGCAGTATTTT.

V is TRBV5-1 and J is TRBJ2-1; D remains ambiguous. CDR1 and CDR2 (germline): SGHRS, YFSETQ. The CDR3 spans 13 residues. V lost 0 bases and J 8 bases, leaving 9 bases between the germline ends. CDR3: CASSLGALDEQFF. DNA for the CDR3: TGCGCCAGCAGCTTGGGTGCCCTCGATGAGCAGTTCTTC.

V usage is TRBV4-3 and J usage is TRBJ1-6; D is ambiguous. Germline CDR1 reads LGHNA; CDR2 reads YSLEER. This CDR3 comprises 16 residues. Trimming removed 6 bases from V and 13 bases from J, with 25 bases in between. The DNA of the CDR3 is TGCGCCAGCAGGTCTCGGGAACCATCCGGGCCGGGCCCCCTCCACTTT. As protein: CASRSREPSGPGPLHF.